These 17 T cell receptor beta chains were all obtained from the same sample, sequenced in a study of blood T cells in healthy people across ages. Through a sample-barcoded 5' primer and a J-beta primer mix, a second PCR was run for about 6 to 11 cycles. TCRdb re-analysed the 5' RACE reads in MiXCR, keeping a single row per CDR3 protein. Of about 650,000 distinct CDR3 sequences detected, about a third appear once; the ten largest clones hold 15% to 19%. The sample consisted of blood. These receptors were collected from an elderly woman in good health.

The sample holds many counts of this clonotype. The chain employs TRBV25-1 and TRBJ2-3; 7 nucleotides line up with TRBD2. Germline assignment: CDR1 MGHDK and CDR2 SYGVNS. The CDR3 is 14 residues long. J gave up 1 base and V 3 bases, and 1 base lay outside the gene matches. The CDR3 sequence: CASSDGGGTDTQYF. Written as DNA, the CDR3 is TGTGCCAGCAGTGATGGGGGGGGCACAGATACGCAGTATTTT.

Here the CDR3 reads CSANRDYGYTF. The CDR3 bases are TGCAGTGCTAATAGGGACTATGGCTACACCTTC. The chain carries TRBV20-1 and TRBJ1-2, with D hard to call. Germline values: CDR1 DFQATT, CDR2 SNEGSKA (reference sequence). The germline V and J ends were trimmed by 4 bases and 3 bases, with 6 bases remaining between them. This CDR3 is 11 amino acids long.

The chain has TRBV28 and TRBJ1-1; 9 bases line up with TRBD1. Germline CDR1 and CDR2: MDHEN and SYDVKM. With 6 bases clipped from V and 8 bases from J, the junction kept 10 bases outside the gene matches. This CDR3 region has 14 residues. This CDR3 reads CASRETGGAIEAFF. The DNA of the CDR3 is TGTGCCAGCAGGGAAACAGGGGGCGCGATAGAAGCTTTCTTT.

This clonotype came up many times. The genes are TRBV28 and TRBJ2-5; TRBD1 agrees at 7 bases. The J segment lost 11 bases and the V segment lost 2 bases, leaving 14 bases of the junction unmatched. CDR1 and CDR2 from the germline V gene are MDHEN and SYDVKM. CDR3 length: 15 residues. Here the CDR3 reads CASSLEGQTRVGQYF. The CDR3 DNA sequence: TGTGCCAGCAGTTTAGAGGGACAGACCCGCGTTGGGCAGTACTTC. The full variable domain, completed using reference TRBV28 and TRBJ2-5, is DVKVTQSSRYLVKRTGEKVFLECVQDMDHENMFWYRQDPGLGLRLIYFSYDVKMKEKGDIPEGYSVSREKKERFSLILESASTNQTSMYLCASSLEGQTRVGQYFGPGTRLLVL.

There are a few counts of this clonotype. CDR3 DNA: TGCGCCAGCAGTTTGAATTCTCATCGCGATCAGCCCCAGCATTTT. Amino acid sequence: CASSLNSHRDQPQHF. The genes are TRBV5-1 and TRBJ1-5; D call uncertain. The germline gives CDR1 SGHRS, CDR2 YFSETQ. The CDR3 sequence is 15 residues long. V dropped 5 bases and J dropped 5 bases, with 17 bases sitting between them.

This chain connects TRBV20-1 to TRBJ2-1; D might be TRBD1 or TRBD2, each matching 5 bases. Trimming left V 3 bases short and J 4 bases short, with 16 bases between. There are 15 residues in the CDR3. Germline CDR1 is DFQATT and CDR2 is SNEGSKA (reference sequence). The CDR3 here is CSARGPIPRYNEQFF. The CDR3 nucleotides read TGCAGTGCTAGGGGACCGATACCGAGGTACAATGAGCAGTTCTTC.

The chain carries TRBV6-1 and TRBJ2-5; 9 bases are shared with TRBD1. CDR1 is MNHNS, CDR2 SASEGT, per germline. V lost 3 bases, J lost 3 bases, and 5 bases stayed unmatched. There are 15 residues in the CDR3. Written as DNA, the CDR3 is TGTGCCAGCAGTGAGGGACAGGGAAAGGAAGAGACCCAGTACTTC. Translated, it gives CASSEGQGKEETQYF.

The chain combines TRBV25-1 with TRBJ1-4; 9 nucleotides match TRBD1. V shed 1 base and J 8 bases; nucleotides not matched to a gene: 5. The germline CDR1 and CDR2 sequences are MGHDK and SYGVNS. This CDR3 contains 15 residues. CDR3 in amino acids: CASSESGTGREKLFF. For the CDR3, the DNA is TGTGCCAGCAGTGAATCTGGGACAGGGCGGGAAAAACTGTTTTTT.

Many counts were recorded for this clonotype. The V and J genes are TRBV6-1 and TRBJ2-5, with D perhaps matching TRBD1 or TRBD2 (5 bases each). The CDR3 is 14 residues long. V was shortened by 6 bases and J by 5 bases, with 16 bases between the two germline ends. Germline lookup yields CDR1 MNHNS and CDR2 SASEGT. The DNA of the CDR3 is TGTGCCAGCAGGCCGGGGCCACTGAGGGAGACCCAGTACTTC. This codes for CASRPGPLRETQYF.

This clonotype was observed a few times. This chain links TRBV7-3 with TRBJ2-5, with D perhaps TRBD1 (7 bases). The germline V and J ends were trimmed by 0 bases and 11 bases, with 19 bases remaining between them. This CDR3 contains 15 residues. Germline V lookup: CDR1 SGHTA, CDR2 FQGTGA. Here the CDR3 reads CASSLTRQGGNEQYF. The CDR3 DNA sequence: TGTGCCAGCAGCTTAACTAGGCAGGGGGGCAATGAGCAGTACTTC.

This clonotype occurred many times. CDR3 in amino acids: CSASQNPGRQPQHF. CDR3 DNA: TGCAGTGCCTCTCAGAATCCAGGCAGGCAGCCCCAGCATTTT. This sequence joins TRBV20-1 and TRBJ1-5; D gene unclear. Trimming took 6 bases from V and 7 from J, leaving 19 bases between them. The germline V gene has CDR1 DFQATT and CDR2 SNEGSKA (reference sequence). This CDR3 contains 14 residues.

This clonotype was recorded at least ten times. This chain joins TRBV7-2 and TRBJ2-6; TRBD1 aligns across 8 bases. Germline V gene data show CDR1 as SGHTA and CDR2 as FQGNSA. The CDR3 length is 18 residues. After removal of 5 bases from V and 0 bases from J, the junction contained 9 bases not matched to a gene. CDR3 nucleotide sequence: TGTGCCAGCAGCCCCCCGGACAGGGTCGGCTCTGGGGCCAACGTCCTGACTTTC. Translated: CASSPPDRVGSGANVLTF. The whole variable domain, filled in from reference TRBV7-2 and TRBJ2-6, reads GAGVSQSPSNKVTEKGKDVELRCDPISGHTALYWYRQSLGQGLEFLIYFQGNSAPDKSGLPSDRFSAERTGGSVSTLTIQRTQQEDSAVYLCASSPPDRVGSGANVLTFGAGSRLTVL.

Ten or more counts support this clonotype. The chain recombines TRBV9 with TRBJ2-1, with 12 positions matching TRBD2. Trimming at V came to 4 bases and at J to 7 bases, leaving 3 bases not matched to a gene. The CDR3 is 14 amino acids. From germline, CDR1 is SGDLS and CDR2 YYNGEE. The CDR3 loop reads CASSTLAGGNEQFF. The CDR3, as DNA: TGTGCCAGCAGCACGCTAGCGGGGGGGAATGAGCAGTTCTTC.

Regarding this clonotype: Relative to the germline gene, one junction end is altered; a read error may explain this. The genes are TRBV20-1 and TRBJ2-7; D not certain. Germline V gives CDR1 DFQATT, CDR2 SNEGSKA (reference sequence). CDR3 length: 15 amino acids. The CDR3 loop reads CSVRAPVGSYNEQYF. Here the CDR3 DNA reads TGCAGTGTTAGAGCCCCAGTTGGTTCCTACAATGAGCAGTACTTC.

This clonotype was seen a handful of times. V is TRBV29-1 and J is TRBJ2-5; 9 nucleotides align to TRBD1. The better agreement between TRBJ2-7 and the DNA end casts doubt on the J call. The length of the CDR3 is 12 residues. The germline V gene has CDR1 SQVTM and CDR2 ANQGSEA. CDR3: CSGQGVRREQYF. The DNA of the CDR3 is TGCAGCGGACAGGGGGTAAGGCGCGAGCAGTACTTC.

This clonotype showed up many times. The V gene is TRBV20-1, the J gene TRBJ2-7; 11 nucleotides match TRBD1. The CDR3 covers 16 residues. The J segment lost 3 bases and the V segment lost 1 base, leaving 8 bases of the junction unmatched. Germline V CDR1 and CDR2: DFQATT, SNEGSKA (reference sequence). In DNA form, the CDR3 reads TGCAGTGCTAGAGCCGCTTTGGGACAGGGGGACTACGAGCAGTACTTC. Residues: CSARAALGQGDYEQYF.

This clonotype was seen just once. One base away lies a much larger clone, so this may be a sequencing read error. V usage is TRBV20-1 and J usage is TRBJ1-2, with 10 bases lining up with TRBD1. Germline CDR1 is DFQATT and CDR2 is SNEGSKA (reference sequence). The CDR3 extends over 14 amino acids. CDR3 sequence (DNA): TGCGGTGCTAGGACGGGACAGGGGAGGGGGGGCTACACCTTC. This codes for CGARTGQGRGGYTF.